A selection of T cell receptor beta chains follows, all from one sample in a study of CD8+ T cells in alopecia areata. TCRdb's copy holds only in-frame clones and misses some; the assay was immunoSEQ multiplex PCR. The sample includes fewer than 200,000 clones, around three fifths seen only once; the top ten take roughly 12%. This material consisted of CD8+ T cells sorted from blood, taken at week 24, from a patient treated with tofacitinib. Receptors originate from a human donor with alopecia areata. Each CDR3 is given with its conserved first and last residue. The D gene is left open where the match is weak. Rows give clone size only sometimes, using once, few, many, or a class for an expanded clone.

abundance	v_gene	len	d_gene	j_gene	CDR3nt	CDR3aa
once	TRBV30	12	-	TRBJ1-1	TGTGCCTGGATTTACTCGAACACTGAAGCTTTCTTT	CAWIYSNTEAFF
-	TRBV6-5	16	TRBD1	TRBJ1-2	TGTGCCAGCAGTTACGGACAGGGGGCCCCGGGCTATGGCTACACCTTC	CASSYGQGAPGYGYTF
-	TRBV6-1	14	-	TRBJ2-7	TGTGCCAGCAGTGAAAGAGGGGGGCGGTACGAGCAGTACTTC	CASSERGGRYEQYF
few	TRBV5-6	16	TRBD1	TRBJ1-1	TGTGCCAGCAGCTATTCCGGGACAGGACTGAACACTGAAGCTTTCTTT	CASSYSGTGLNTEAFF
few	TRBV13	18	TRBD2	TRBJ2-1	TGTGCCAGCAGCCCGCGGGGTAGCGGGGGGGCTTATTACAATGAGCAGTTCTTC	CASSPRGSGGAYYNEQFF
-	TRBV29-1	14	TRBD1	TRBJ1-5	TGCAGCGTTGAAGGGACAGGAGGTAGTCAGCCCCAGCATTTT	CSVEGTGGSQPQHF
-	TRBV29-1	11	TRBD1	TRBJ2-7	TGCAGCGTCGGACAGGGGGACGAGCAGTACTTC	CSVGQGDEQYF
few	TRBV5-6	13	-	TRBJ1-2	TGTGCCAGCAGCTTGGACACGGGCTATGGCTACACCTTC	CASSLDTGYGYTF
-	TRBV30	14	TRBD2	TRBJ2-1	TGTGCCTGGGCGGGACTAGCCTCTTACAATGAGCAGTTCTTC	CAWAGLASYNEQFF
-	TRBV11-2	15	TRBD2	TRBJ2-3	TGTGCCAGCAGCCGGGTAGCGGGGCACACAGATACGCAGTATTTT	CASSRVAGHTDTQYF
-	TRBV29-1	13	-	TRBJ2-7	TGCAGCGTAAAGGACGGTAACTCCTACGAGCAGTACTTC	CSVKDGNSYEQYF
-	TRBV5-1	13	TRBD1	TRBJ1-1	TGCGCCAGCCGACAGGGCCTGAACACTGAAGCTTTCTTT	CASRQGLNTEAFF
-	TRBV4-1	14	-	TRBJ1-1	TGCGCCAGCAGCCATCTTTTATGGAACACTGAAGCTTTCTTT	CASSHLLWNTEAFF
few	TRBV25-1	13	TRBD1	TRBJ1-2	TGTGCCAGCAGTGCGACAGGGACTAGTGGCTACACCTTC	CASSATGTSGYTF
few	TRBV27	16	-	TRBJ2-1	TGTGCCAGCAGTTTATATAAGACAGCCCTATACAATGAGCAGTTCTTC	CASSLYKTALYNEQFF
-	TRBV9	13	-	TRBJ2-4	TGTGCCAGCAGCGCTTTCCTACACGGAAATCAGTACTTC	CASSAFLHGNQYF
-	TRBV11-2	13	-	TRBJ2-3	TGTGCCAGCAGCCTTCGCGTTGGAGATACGCAGTATTTT	CASSLRVGDTQYF
-	TRBV5-6	13	-	TRBJ2-7	TGTGCCAGCAGCTTAGGCTGGGGCAACGAGCAGTACTTC	CASSLGWGNEQYF
-	TRBV15	13	-	TRBJ1-2	TGTGCCACCAGCAGAGACGGAAGCTATGGCTACACCTTC	CATSRDGSYGYTF
few	TRBV5-1	15	-	TRBJ2-7	TGCGCCAGCAGCTTGGAGGCCAGTCTACAGGACGAGCAGTACTTC	CASSLEASLQDEQYF
-	TRBV7-2	15	TRBD2	TRBJ2-1	TGTGCCAGCAGCTTAACTAGCGGGGGGGCCAATGAGCAGTTCTTC	CASSLTSGGANEQFF
-	TRBV11-2	13	-	TRBJ2-3	TGTGCCAGCAAGGAGGGGGCTGCAGATACGCAGTATTTT	CASKEGAADTQYF
few	TRBV4-1	13	-	TRBJ1-2	TGCGCCAGCAGCCATGGCAGTAACTATGGCTACACCTTC	CASSHGSNYGYTF
few	TRBV5-1	13	-	TRBJ2-5	TGCGCCAGCAGCCAGGAACAGAAAGAGACCCAGTACTTC	CASSQEQKETQYF
few	TRBV2	10	-	TRBJ1-1	TGTGCCAGCGGTGGCACTGAAGCTTTCTTT	CASGGTEAFF
-	TRBV30	16	TRBD1	TRBJ1-5	TGTGCCTGGAGTGTACAAGGCAGGGGGCCTGCTCAGCCCCAGCATTTT	CAWSVQGRGPAQPQHF
few	TRBV30	15	-	TRBJ2-1	TGTGCCTGGAGGCCCGGTGCGGGGGCCCACAATGAGCAGTTCTTC	CAWRPGAGAHNEQFF
-	TRBV20-1	11	-	TRBJ2-7	TGCAGTGCTAGGGATTCCTACGAGCAGTACTTC	CSARDSYEQYF
-	TRBV5-1	14	-	TRBJ2-5	TGCGCCAGCAGCTTATTCAGGGGCCAAGAGACCCAGTACTTC	CASSLFRGQETQYF
few	TRBV15	14	TRBD1	TRBJ1-4	TGTGCCACCAGCACCTCAGGGGGCGGTGAAAAACTGTTTTTT	CATSTSGGGEKLFF
-	TRBV2	14	-	TRBJ1-2	TGTGCCAGCAGTGCCTTCTTAGGGTTGGAGGGCTACACCTTC	CASSAFLGLEGYTF
-	TRBV29-1	13	TRBD1	TRBJ1-1	TGCAGCGCGGACAGGGGTTTGGCCACTGAAGCTTTCTTT	CSADRGLATEAFF
-	TRBV7-3	13	-	TRBJ1-2	TGTGCCAGCAGCCCCTCAAGGGGATCTGGCTACACCTTC	CASSPSRGSGYTF